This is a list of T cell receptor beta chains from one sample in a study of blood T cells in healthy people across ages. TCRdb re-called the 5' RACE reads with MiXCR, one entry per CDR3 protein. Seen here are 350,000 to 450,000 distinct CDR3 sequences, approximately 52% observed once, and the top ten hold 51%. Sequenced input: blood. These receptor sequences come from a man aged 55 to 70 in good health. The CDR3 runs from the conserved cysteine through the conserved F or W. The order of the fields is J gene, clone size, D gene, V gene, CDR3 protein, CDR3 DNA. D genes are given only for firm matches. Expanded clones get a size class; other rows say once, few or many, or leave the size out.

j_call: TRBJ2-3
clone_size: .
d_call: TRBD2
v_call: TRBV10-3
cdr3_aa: CAIKMTSGVTDTQYF
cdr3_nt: TGTGCCATCAAAATGACTAGCGGGGTGACAGATACGCAGTATTTT

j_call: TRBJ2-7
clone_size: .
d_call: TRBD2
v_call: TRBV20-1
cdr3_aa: CSAGGLVSYEQYF
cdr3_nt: TGCAGTGCTGGGGGACTAGTCTCCTACGAGCAGTACTTC

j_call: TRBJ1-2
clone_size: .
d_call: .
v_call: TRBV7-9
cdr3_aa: CASSLARGPYYGYTF
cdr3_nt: TGTGCCAGCAGCTTAGCACGGGGCCCTTACTATGGCTACACCTTC

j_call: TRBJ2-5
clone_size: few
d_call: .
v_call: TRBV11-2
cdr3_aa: CASNQQGSQETQYF
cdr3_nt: TGTGCCAGCAACCAACAGGGTTCTCAAGAGACCCAGTACTTC

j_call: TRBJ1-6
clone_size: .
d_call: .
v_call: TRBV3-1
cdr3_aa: CASSSRGSGPHF
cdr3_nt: TGTGCCAGCAGCTCCCGGGGCTCGGGGCCCCACTTT

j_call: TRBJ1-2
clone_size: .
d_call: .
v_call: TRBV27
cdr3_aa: CASSSIPVYGYTF
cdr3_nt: TGTGCCAGCAGTTCTATACCGGTCTATGGCTACACCTTC

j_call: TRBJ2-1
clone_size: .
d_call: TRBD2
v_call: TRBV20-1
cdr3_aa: CSASLAGEGIGNEQFF
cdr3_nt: TGCAGTGCTAGCCTAGCGGGAGAAGGGATCGGCAATGAGCAGTTCTTC

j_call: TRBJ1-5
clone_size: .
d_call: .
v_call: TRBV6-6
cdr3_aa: CASMKGDQPQHF
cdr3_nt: TGTGCCAGCATGAAAGGGGATCAGCCCCAGCATTTT

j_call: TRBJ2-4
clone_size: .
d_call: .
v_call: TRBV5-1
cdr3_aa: CASSLNPQGAYEQDF
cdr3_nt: TGCGCCAGCAGCTTAAACCCCCAGGGAGCCTACGAGCAGGACTTC

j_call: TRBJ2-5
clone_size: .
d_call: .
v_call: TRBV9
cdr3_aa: CASSVGTVGEQYF
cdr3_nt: TGTGCCAGCAGCGTAGGCACAGTCGGTGAGCAGTACTTC

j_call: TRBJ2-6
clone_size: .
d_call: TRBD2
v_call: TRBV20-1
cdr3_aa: CSASLGLAGGSGANVLTF
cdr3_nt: TGCAGTGCTAGTTTGGGACTAGCGGGGGGTTCCGGGGCCAACGTCCTGACTTTC

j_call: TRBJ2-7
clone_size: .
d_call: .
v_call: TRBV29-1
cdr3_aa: CSVEGRGNEQYF
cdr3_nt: TGCAGCGTTGAAGGCAGGGGCAACGAGCAGTACTTC

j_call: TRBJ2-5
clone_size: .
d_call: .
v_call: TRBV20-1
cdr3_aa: CSAPKGHGAGETQYF
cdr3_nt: TGCAGTGCACCGAAAGGCCATGGGGCCGGGGAGACCCAGTACTTC

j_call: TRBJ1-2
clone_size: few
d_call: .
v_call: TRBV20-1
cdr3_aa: CSAAGGGNGYTF
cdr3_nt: TGCAGTGCTGCGGGTGGGGGTAACGGCTACACCTTC

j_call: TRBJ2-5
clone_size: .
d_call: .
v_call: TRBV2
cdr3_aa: CASSETLRRAQYF
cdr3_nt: TGTGCCAGCAGTGAGACACTACGAAGGGCCCAGTACTTC

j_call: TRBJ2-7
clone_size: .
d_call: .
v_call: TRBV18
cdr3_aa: CASSPGPLSYEQYF
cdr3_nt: TGTGCCAGCTCACCAGGACCACTATCCTACGAGCAGTACTTC

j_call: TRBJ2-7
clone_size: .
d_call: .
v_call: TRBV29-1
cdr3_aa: CSVDPVGSYEQYF
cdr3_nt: TGCAGCGTTGATCCGGTCGGGTCTTACGAGCAGTACTTC

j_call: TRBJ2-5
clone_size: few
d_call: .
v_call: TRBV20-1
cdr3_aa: CSPLKDQETQYF
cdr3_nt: TGCAGTCCCCTGAAGGACCAAGAGACCCAGTACTTC

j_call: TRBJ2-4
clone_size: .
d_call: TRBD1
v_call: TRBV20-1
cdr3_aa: CSVGAGTGGGNIQYF
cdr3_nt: TGCAGTGTCGGAGCCGGGACAGGGGGAGGAAACATTCAGTACTTC

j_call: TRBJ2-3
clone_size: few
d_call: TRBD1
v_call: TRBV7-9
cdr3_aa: CAPARTGVGDTQYF
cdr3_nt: TGTGCCCCCGCCCGGACAGGGGTAGGAGATACGCAGTATTTT

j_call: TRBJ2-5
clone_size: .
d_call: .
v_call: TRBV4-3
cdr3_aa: CASSGTSGETQYF
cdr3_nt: TGCGCCAGCAGCGGTACTAGTGGCGAGACCCAGTACTTC

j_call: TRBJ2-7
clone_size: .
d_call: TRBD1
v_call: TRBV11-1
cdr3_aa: CASSHNRGRAYEQYF
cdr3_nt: TGTGCCAGCAGTCACAACAGGGGGCGCGCCTACGAGCAGTACTTC

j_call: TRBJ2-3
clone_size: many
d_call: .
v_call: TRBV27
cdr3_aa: CASSPSVIGGWITDTQYF
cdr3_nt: TGTGCCAGCAGTCCGTCCGTAATCGGGGGCTGGATTACAGATACGCAGTATTTT

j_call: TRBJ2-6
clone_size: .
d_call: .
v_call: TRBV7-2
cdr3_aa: CASSLGQTAVASGANVLTF
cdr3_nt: TGTGCCAGCAGCTTGGGGCAGACAGCCGTCGCATCTGGGGCCAACGTCCTGACTTTC

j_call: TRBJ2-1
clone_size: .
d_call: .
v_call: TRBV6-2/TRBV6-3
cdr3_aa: CASSWERKTYNEQFF
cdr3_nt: TGTGCCAGCAGCTGGGAGCGGAAGACCTACAATGAGCAGTTCTTC